Listed below are T cell receptor beta chains from one sample, sequenced in a study of cytomegalovirus exposure and HLA in healthy donors. The repertoire was sequenced with immunoSEQ multiplex PCR; TCRdb's copy has only in-frame clones and lacks some. The data contain around 140,000 clones, just under 80% of them singletons. Sequenced input: PBMCs. The receptor set was obtained from a woman aged 18-30 years in good health and CMV-seronegative. Each CDR3 is given with its conserved first and last residue. Fields, in order: clone size, J gene, D gene, V gene, CDR3 protein, CDR3 DNA. D genes are given only for firm matches. Expanded clones are given a class, and other clones once, few, many or no size at all.

size: -
J: TRBJ2-1
D: -
V: TRBV27
CDR3: CASSFPHLNEQFF
DNA: TGTGCCAGCAGTTTTCCACATCTCAATGAGCAGTTCTTC

size: few
J: TRBJ1-4
D: -
V: TRBV4-2
CDR3: CASSRGVEEKLFF
DNA: TGTGCCAGCAGCCGGGGAGTGGAAGAAAAACTGTTTTTT

size: -
J: TRBJ2-1
D: -
V: TRBV6-5
CDR3: CASRAGEEYNEQFF
DNA: TGTGCCAGCAGGGCCGGAGAGGAGTACAATGAGCAGTTCTTC

size: -
J: TRBJ2-7
D: -
V: TRBV7-9
CDR3: CASSDLGQLLEQYF
DNA: TGTGCCAGCAGCGACCTTGGACAGCTCTTGGAGCAGTACTTC

size: -
J: TRBJ1-2
D: -
V: TRBV6-5
CDR3: CASSYWGGNGYTF
DNA: TGTGCCAGCAGTTACTGGGGCGGGAATGGCTACACCTTC

size: -
J: TRBJ2-5
D: -
V: TRBV4-1
CDR3: CASSQVAWGGETQYF
DNA: TGCGCCAGCAGCCAAGTAGCCTGGGGAGGAGAGACCCAGTACTTC

size: -
J: TRBJ2-2
D: TRBD2
V: TRBV11-2
CDR3: CASSPFPGLASTGELFF
DNA: TGTGCCAGCAGTCCCTTCCCGGGACTAGCGAGTACCGGGGAGCTGTTTTTT

size: few
J: TRBJ1-1
D: -
V: TRBV7-6
CDR3: CASSTRTGDTEAFF
DNA: TGTGCCAGCAGCACTCGGACGGGGGACACTGAAGCTTTCTTT

size: -
J: TRBJ1-2
D: TRBD1
V: TRBV2
CDR3: CASSRDRLISNYGYTF
DNA: TGTGCCAGCAGTCGGGACAGGCTAATCTCTAACTATGGCTACACCTTC

size: -
J: TRBJ1-2
D: -
V: TRBV29-1
CDR3: CSVGTGNGYTF
DNA: TGCAGCGTGGGAACAGGGAACGGCTACACCTTC

size: -
J: TRBJ2-7
D: TRBD1
V: TRBV25-1
CDR3: CASGSGTGLSSYEQYF
DNA: TGTGCCAGCGGCTCCGGGACAGGTCTCAGCTCCTACGAGCAGTACTTC

size: -
J: TRBJ1-2
D: -
V: TRBV7-8
CDR3: CASSLPGPGGYTF
DNA: TGTGCCAGCAGCTTACCAGGCCCAGGGGGCTACACCTTC

size: -
J: TRBJ2-5
D: -
V: TRBV18
CDR3: CASSPSRETQYF
DNA: TGTGCCAGCTCACCATCGCGTGAGACCCAGTACTTC

size: -
J: TRBJ1-2
D: -
V: TRBV7-9
CDR3: CASSREGGASIYGYTF
DNA: TGTGCCAGCAGCAGAGAAGGGGGGGCCAGCATCTATGGCTACACCTTC

size: -
J: TRBJ1-3
D: -
V: TRBV30
CDR3: CAWDSGNTIYF
DNA: TGTGCCTGGGACAGCGGAAACACCATATATTTT

size: -
J: TRBJ1-5
D: -
V: TRBV19
CDR3: CASSIPRGTQPQHF
DNA: TGTGCCAGTAGTATCCCCCGTGGCACACAGCCCCAGCATTTT

size: few
J: TRBJ2-3
D: TRBD2
V: TRBV5-4
CDR3: CASSLLADLSTDTQYF
DNA: TGTGCCAGCAGCTTGCTAGCGGACCTTAGCACAGATACGCAGTATTTT

size: many
J: TRBJ2-1
D: -
V: TRBV2
CDR3: CASSDLIPSEVEQFF
DNA: TGTGCCAGCAGTGATTTGATCCCTAGCGAGGTTGAGCAGTTCTTC

size: -
J: TRBJ2-1
D: -
V: TRBV30
CDR3: CAWASRRVGEQFF
DNA: TGTGCCTGGGCTAGCAGGAGGGTCGGCGAGCAGTTCTTC

size: -
J: TRBJ1-2
D: -
V: TRBV29-1
CDR3: CSVSQRLANYGYTF
DNA: TGCAGCGTTTCCCAGCGCTTAGCTAACTATGGCTACACCTTC

size: -
J: TRBJ2-2
D: -
V: TRBV7-6
CDR3: CASSLTGELFF
DNA: TGTGCCAGCAGCCTCACCGGGGAGCTGTTTTTT

size: once
J: TRBJ1-1
D: TRBD1
V: TRBV7-9
CDR3: CASSLNRGPLGTEAFF
DNA: TGTGCCAGCAGCCTGAACAGGGGGCCTCTTGGGACTGAAGCTTTCTTT

size: -
J: TRBJ2-2
D: TRBD2
V: TRBV30
CDR3: CAWSVSRTSGGGGWELFF
DNA: TGTGCCTGGAGTGTAAGCCGGACTAGCGGTGGAGGGGGCTGGGAGCTGTTTTTT

size: -
J: TRBJ2-7
D: -
V: TRBV5-4
CDR3: CASSLGRDSYEQYF
DNA: TGTGCCAGCAGCTTGGGAAGAGATTCCTACGAGCAGTACTTC

size: -
J: TRBJ1-2
D: TRBD1
V: TRBV29-1
CDR3: CSVQGVDGYTF
DNA: TGCAGCGTCCAGGGGGTAGATGGCTACACCTTC

size: -
J: TRBJ1-1
D: TRBD1
V: TRBV9
CDR3: CASSVRDRGLGSTEAFF
DNA: TGTGCCAGCAGCGTCCGGGACAGGGGGCTCGGGAGCACTGAAGCTTTCTTT

size: -
J: TRBJ2-7
D: -
V: TRBV5-4
CDR3: CASSLRRDSYEQYF
DNA: TGTGCCAGCAGCTTAAGGCGGGACTCCTACGAGCAGTACTTC

size: -
J: TRBJ2-2
D: TRBD2
V: TRBV7-9
CDR3: CSSGRVTRRDTGELFF
DNA: TGTTCCAGCGGGAGGGTAACGAGAAGGGACACCGGGGAGCTGTTTTTT